This TCR beta chain derives from a study of tumor-infiltrating lymphocytes in primary liver carcinoma. The investigators made TCR beta cDNA from 500 ng total RNA, using a constant-region primer. Generation of the TCR beta libraries relied on three nested multiplex PCR rounds using slightly modified ARM-PCR. TRBV1-TRBV30 forward primers and a C-beta reverse primer were used in the first two PCR rounds, which each ran for ten to eleven cycles. MiXCR, applied by TCRdb to the multiplex PCR reads, yields one record per CDR3 protein. The data show fewer than 400,000 distinct CDR3 sequences, more than 55% seen once. Germline DNA was extracted too, while blood RNA derived from unsorted whole blood. None of the patients had received treatment, and all had chronic HBV infection. Worth noting for this clonotype: At one end the junction does not follow the germline gene, possibly because of a read error.

This CDR3 contains 16 residues. Per the germline V gene, CDR1 is SGHRS and CDR2 is YFSETQ. Material: peripheral blood. The clonotype comes from a man aged 40-49 years with primary liver carcinoma and hepatitis B virus infection. The chain recombines TRBV5-1 with TRBJ2-5; a weak D match, TRBD2 (7 bases). The CDR3 sequence: CASSLALGGAGETQYF. CDR3 sequence (DNA): TGCGCCAGCAGCTTGGCCCTCGGGGGCGCGGGAGAGACCCAGTATTTC. Complete variable domain (other parts from reference TRBV5-1 and TRBJ2-5): KAGVTQTPRYLIKTRGQQVTLSCSPISGHRSVSWYQQTPGQGLQFLFEYFSETQRNKGNFPGRFSGRQFSNSRSEMNVSTLELGDSALYLCASSLALGGAGETQYFGPGTRLLVL.